This TCR beta chain was documented in a study of siplizumab effects on memory and regulatory T cells. Whole-study results and caveats: The authors mapped only a minor fraction of alloreactive clones to unstimulated subsets. Roughly 80-96% of proliferating clones (CD4+ or CD8+) could not be assigned a naive or memory phenotype. Siplizumab produced a significant drop in alloreactive sequences attributable to unstimulated CD4+ memory cells. Unstimulated naive T cells seemed to show more diversity than memory cells did, and they also seemed to be among the major contributors to the alloresponse.

TCRdb's table, derived via immunoSEQ multiplex PCR, lists solely in-frame clones and lacks some. The sample records around 97,000 clones, around 94% being singletons. Comment on this clone: Its cognate antigen is unknown.

This CDR3 contains 14 residues. V lost 5 bases to trimming and J lost 3 bases, with 11 bases between them. Germline V gives CDR1 SGHDN, CDR2 FVKESK. The sequenced sample consisted of non-Treg CD4+ T cells sorted from blood. This TCR was sampled from a human donor in good health. V usage is TRBV14 and J usage is TRBJ1-3; possibly TRBD1 for D (5 bases). This CDR3 reads CASSFTGGGNTIYF. The CDR3 DNA reads as TGTGCCAGCAGCTTCACAGGTGGTGGAAACACCATATATTTT.